Sequencing of this T cell receptor beta chain was carried out in a study of blood T cell repertoires in COVID-19 (dated by TCRdb to 2018 to 2021). About the investigation overall: Samples covering the acute and convalescent phases of COVID-19 were provided by collaborators in the United States, Italy and Spain. The material from the prospective study consisted of cDNA or gDNA derived from T cells, B-cell-depleted T cells, or PBMCs. Subjects who had been exposed to COVID-19, were actively infected with it, or had recovered from it provided the deeply sampled blood TCRbeta repertoires that made up the dataset. A freely available public database, intended as a resource for researchers studying the immune response to SARS-CoV-2, is where the repertoires were released. Samples were obtained from the ongoing ImmuneRACE study (first 160 participants) and from roughly 1,300 subjects provided by 6 global collaborators. Nearly every sample came with metadata listing a de-identified subject ID, COVID-19 status, age in years and sex. Where HLA class I and class II types were available, the types were taken from metadata supplied by the sample provider, not from assay-based typing.

Study-level results and caveats: Clinical and demographic metadata were provided uncurated, with the amount varying by source and participant.

TCRbeta CDR3 regions were amplified from genomic DNA using the immunoSEQ Assay, a bias-controlled multiplex PCR. The source study handled its data this way. Nucleated cell counts per sample were estimated from amplification of reference gene primers within the assay. Sequence reads were collapsed and filtered to measure the absolute abundance of every unique TCRbeta CDR3 rearrangement. For each sample, productive Simpson clonality was calculated as the square root of Simpson's diversity index across productive rearrangements. Imported from immuneACCESS, the table was reduced by TCRdb to in-frame sequences with V and J called. These copies leave out some clones; in studies compared against another copy, an unresolved V gene accounts for under half, and the cause of the remainder is not known. The V and J calls and clone size are taken from that table; D and trimming were inferred from the DNA. The sample contains 95,000 to 150,000 clones, 80% of them found a single time. The ten largest clones add up to roughly 16% of the sample.

V loses 5 bases of germline sequence and J loses 0 bases, and the interval between the two ends is 8 bases. The CDR3 covers 13 residues, taking in both the cysteine and the phenylalanine. Only the CDR3 region is kept as DNA, spanning 39 bases read in frame from base 1. CDR1 and CDR2 (KGHSH, LQKENI) derive from the germline V gene. For this clone: Its cognate antigen has yet to be identified. One base away there is no much larger clone; base qualities are not given.

Collaborating institutions collected whole blood in K2EDTA tubes following their own protocols. For TCRbeta analysis, collaborators shipped samples in one of three forms: frozen whole blood, isolated PBMCs, or DNA extracted from either of those sample types. This chain is built from TRBV18 and TRBJ2-7; TRBD2 might be the D gene, on 6 matching bases. Sequenced material: peripheral blood. The receptor was isolated from a man in his 60s with active or convalescent COVID-19. The CDR3 loop reads CASSSGLSYEQYF. The bases read TGTGCCAGCTCATCGGGACTCTCCTACGAGCAGTACTTC.